This T cell receptor beta chain was identified during a study of T cells in Graves' hyperthyroidism and ophthalmopathy. RNA transcripts were the template for amplifying TCR beta CDR3 regions. In the first-round RT-PCR of the TCR CDR3, the HTBI primer set was used. TCRdb reprocessed the multiplex PCR reads with MiXCR, giving one entry per CDR3 protein. The data show roughly 630,000 distinct CDR3 sequences, roughly 14% seen once. Subjects aged 18 to 65 presented with newly diagnosed hyperthyroidism of less than 2 months' duration. Patients showing uncontrolled infection, other autoimmune disease, pregnancy or lactation were ineligible. PBMCs came from 8.5 to 10 ml fresh peripheral blood. In this sample, this clonotype turned up many times. Trimming removed 4 bases at V and 0 bases at J, with 15 bases between. This CDR3 region has 17 residues. From germline, CDR1 is MNHEY and CDR2 SMNVEV (reference sequence).

Sequencing input: blood. This sequence was found in a woman aged 25 to 39 with Graves' hyperthyroidism. This chain joins TRBV27 and TRBJ1-4; no firm D call. CDR3 coding DNA: TGTGCCAGCAGTTCCAACCTGGTTTACGCAACTAATGAAAAACTGTTTTTT. Its translation: CASSSNLVYATNEKLFF.